Below are 32 T cell receptor beta chains sequenced from a single sample in a study of blood T cell repertoires in COVID-19. Sequenced by immunoSEQ multiplex PCR; TCRdb stores in-frame clones only, minus some. Of around 58,000 clones in the sample, 90% were seen once. Input material: peripheral blood. Every receptor here comes from a man in his 60s with active COVID-19.

The chain employs TRBV28 and TRBJ2-5, with TRBD1 identical over 9 bases. V dropped 4 bases and J dropped 3; count of bases not matched to a gene: 3. The germline CDR1 and CDR2 sequences are MDHEN and SYDVKM. The CDR3 totals 14 residues. CDR3 sequence reads: CASSSDRGEETQYF. The CDR3 coding sequence is TGTGCCAGCAGTTCGGACAGGGGCGAAGAGACCCAGTACTTC.

The chain couples TRBV4-2 to TRBJ2-7, with 8 bases matching TRBD2. Germline CDR1 reads LGHNA; CDR2 reads YNFKEQ. V dropped 1 base and J dropped 6; count of bases not matched to a gene: 8. The CDR3 sequence is 15 residues long. This CDR3 is CASSQGGSGGLEQYF. The CDR3 DNA sequence: TGTGCCAGCAGCCAAGGGGGGTCGGGAGGGCTCGAGCAGTACTTC.

The rearrangement uses TRBV5-5 and TRBJ1-2; TRBD1 matches 7 bases. Unmatched junction bases numbered 7, after V lost 1 base and J lost 4 bases. The germline CDR1 and CDR2 sequences are SGHKS and YYEKEE (reference sequence). The length of the CDR3 is 15 residues. The CDR3 here is CASSLTGTEVYGYTF. CDR3 nucleotides: TGTGCCAGCAGCTTGACCGGGACAGAGGTCTATGGCTACACCTTC.

J is TRBJ2-2 and V is TRBV18; D is possibly TRBD1 (5 bases). CDR1 and CDR2 (germline): KGHSH, LQKENI. This CDR3 comprises 14 residues. The V gene lost 6 bases and the J gene lost 3 bases, with 11 bases spanning the gap. CDR3 sequence: CASSQDRDTGELFF. For the CDR3, the DNA is TGTGCCAGCTCCCAAGACAGAGACACCGGGGAGCTGTTTTTT.

The gene calls are TRBV28 and TRBJ1-5; tentative D call: TRBD1 (6 bases). Per the germline V gene, CDR1 is MDHEN and CDR2 is SYDVKM. Trimming shortened V by 6 bases and J by 2 bases, and 14 bases separated the two germline ends. There are 15 residues in the CDR3. This CDR3 is CASSPGTKGNQPQHF. The CDR3 DNA reads as TGTGCCAGCAGCCCGGGGACAAAAGGCAATCAGCCCCAGCATTTT.

The rearrangement uses TRBV6-5 and TRBJ2-7; D is perhaps TRBD2 (5 bases). Germline-derived CDR1 and CDR2 are MNHEY and SVGAGI. The CDR3 is 13 residues long. V was clipped by 5 bases and J by 6 bases, with 14 bases between them. CDR3 bases: TGTGCCAGCAGTCTTGAGGTGGGAGCCGAGCAGTACTTC. This translates into CASSLEVGAEQYF.

The J gene is TRBJ1-4, the V gene TRBV7-9; TRBD1 agrees at 7 bases. The CDR3 loop spans 15 amino acids. Germline CDR1 is SEHNR and CDR2 is FQNEAQ (reference sequence). V shed 2 bases and J 2 bases; nucleotides not matched to a gene: 2. The CDR3 DNA sequence: TGTGCCAGCAGCTTACCCAGGGGGACTAATGAAAAACTGTTTTTT. Its translation is CASSLPRGTNEKLFF.

This rearrangement joins TRBV20-1 to TRBJ1-5, with 7 positions matching TRBD1. The trim removed 3 bases at V and 3 bases at J, leaving 11 bases unmatched. From germline, CDR1 is DFQATT and CDR2 SNEGSKA (reference sequence). The CDR3 sequence is 16 residues long. The CDR3 loop is CSASWSTGDLNQPQHF. The CDR3 region has the DNA TGCAGTGCTAGTTGGAGCACAGGGGATCTCAATCAGCCCCAGCATTTT.

In nucleotides, the CDR3 is TGTGCCAGCAGCTTAACCCTAACCCGATTCGATCAGCCCCAGCATTTT. Residues: CASSLTLTRFDQPQHF. The V and J genes are TRBV5-5 and TRBJ1-5, with no clear D. Germline V gives CDR1 SGHKS, CDR2 YYEKEE (reference sequence). The CDR3 loop spans 16 amino acids. V was pared by 2 bases and J by 5 bases, with 17 bases between.

The chain joins TRBV30 to TRBJ2-7; D remains ambiguous. Germline loops: CDR1 GTSNPN, CDR2 SVGIG (reference sequence). CDR3 size: 12 residues. V was pared by 2 bases and J by 3 bases, with 8 bases between. CDR3 nucleotide sequence: TGTGCCTGGAGTTCAGATATCTACGAGCAGTACTTC. Translation gives CAWSSDIYEQYF.

This chain links TRBV20-1 with TRBJ2-3; 12 bases map to TRBD2. The CDR3 has 17 amino acids. Per germline, CDR1 DFQATT and CDR2 SNEGSKA (reference sequence). After removal of 3 bases from V and 0 bases from J, the junction contained 7 bases not matched to a gene. In DNA, the CDR3 is TGCAGTGCTAGTCAGGCTAGCGGGGGGGCTAGCACAGATACGCAGTATTTT. Its translation is CSASQASGGASTDTQYF.

This clone was observed a handful of times. The chain employs TRBV6-5 and TRBJ2-3; 8 bases match TRBD2. From germline, CDR1 is MNHEY and CDR2 SVGAGI. This CDR3 contains 14 residues. V lost 2 bases to trimming and J lost 6 bases; unmatched junction nucleotides: 4. The CDR3 sequence is CASSYRGGADTQYF. For the CDR3, the DNA is TGTGCCAGCAGTTACCGGGGGGGGGCGGATACGCAGTATTTT.

The chain carries TRBV20-1 and TRBJ1-6, with 7 nucleotides matching TRBD1. The CDR3 runs to 9 residues. The germline gives CDR1 DFQATT, CDR2 SNEGSKA (reference sequence). The CDR3: CSGGSPLHF. For the CDR3, the DNA is TGCTCAGGGGGTTCACCCCTCCACTTT.

The chain employs TRBV27 and TRBJ2-7, with 8 bases matching TRBD2. CDR3 length: 15 residues. The germline CDR1 and CDR2 sequences are MNHEY and SMNVEV (reference sequence). The V segment lost 8 bases and the J segment 4 bases; nucleotides outside the gene matches: 13. The CDR3 region is CASSRGANHLYEQYF. CDR3 DNA sequence: TGTGCCAGCTCGCGGGGGGCAAACCACCTGTACGAGCAGTACTTC.

The chain combines TRBV9 with TRBJ2-6; TRBD1 is a possible D gene (7 bases). V gave up 4 bases and J gave up 0 bases, with 23 bases separating them. CDR1 and CDR2 from the germline V gene are SGDLS and YYNGEE. CDR3 length: 20 residues. The CDR3 bases are TGTGCCAGCAGCCCGCGGGGACAGCTCACCCACCTCTCTGGGGCCAACGTCCTGACTTTC. Translated: CASSPRGQLTHLSGANVLTF.

The chain is built from TRBV29-1 and TRBJ2-5, with D possibly being TRBD1 (5 bases). The V and J ends lost 4 bases and 4 bases respectively, with 16 bases between them. The germline gives CDR1 SQVTM, CDR2 ANQGSEA. The CDR3 totals 14 residues. Here the CDR3 DNA reads TGCAGCGTTGGACGGGTAACAGGCGGAGAGACCCAGTACTTC. It specifies CSVGRVTGGETQYF.

This chain links TRBV4-2 with TRBJ2-7; weak D call: TRBD1 (6 bases). Deletions cut 1 base from V and 4 bases from J, with 20 bases between. Germline CDR1 LGHNA, CDR2 YNFKEQ. The CDR3 runs 17 residues. The CDR3 here is CASSQVKLQGESYEQYF. The CDR3 DNA reads as TGTGCCAGCAGCCAAGTCAAACTACAGGGAGAAAGTTACGAGCAGTACTTC.

V and J are TRBV7-9 and TRBJ2-2; TRBD2 agrees at 8 bases. V trimming: 4 bases; J trimming: 1 base; junction bases outside the gene matches: 8. The CDR3 extends over 17 amino acids. Per the germline V gene, CDR1 is SEHNR and CDR2 is FQNEAQ (reference sequence). The CDR3 is CASSSLAGRKNTGELFF. CDR3 nucleotide sequence: TGTGCCAGCAGCTCCTTAGCGGGACGCAAGAACACCGGGGAGCTGTTTTTT.

This clone was counted a single time. This rearrangement joins TRBV12-3 or TRBV12-4 to TRBJ1-1, with 7 bases identical to TRBD1. CDR3 length: 13 amino acids. Trimming removed 6 bases from V and 6 bases from J; junction bases left unmatched: 7. CDR3 nucleotides: TGTGCCAGCAGAAGAGGGGGCTGGGCTGAAGCTTTCTTT. As protein: CASRRGGWAEAFF.

CDR3 coding DNA: TGCGCCAGGACCGGGAGGGTCAAAGATACGCAGTATTTT. This encodes CARTGRVKDTQYF. The chain is built from TRBV23-1 and TRBJ2-3; 8 positions match TRBD2. TRBV23-1 has ORF status, its function being uncertain. The length of the CDR3 is 13 residues. V lost 9 bases, J lost 5 bases, and 7 bases stayed unmatched.

The chain is built from TRBV28 and TRBJ2-1, with TRBD2 identical over 11 bases. CDR1 is MDHEN and CDR2 is SYDVKM in the germline V gene. V lost 10 bases to trimming and J lost 6 bases; unmatched junction nucleotides: 8. This CDR3 is 14 amino acids long. CDR3 in amino acids: CATISGRVGNEQFF. As DNA, the CDR3 is TGTGCCACCATTAGCGGGAGGGTGGGCAATGAGCAGTTCTTC.

The CDR3 DNA reads TGTGCCAGCAGCCTTAAGCGCCTACCCCAAGAGACCCAGTACTTC. Residues: CASSLKRLPQETQYF. The V call is TRBV7-8, the J call TRBJ2-5; D remains unclear. CDR3 length: 15 residues. V lost 5 bases, J lost 1 base, and 14 bases lay in between. Germline assignment: CDR1 SGHVS and CDR2 FQNEAQ.

This chain uses TRBV7-8 with TRBJ1-5; tentatively, D is TRBD1 (6 bases). V was cut by 1 base and J by 1 base, with 8 bases left in between. The CDR3 is 15 residues long. Germline assignment: CDR1 SGHVS and CDR2 FQNEAQ. For the CDR3, the DNA is TGTGCCAGCAGCTTAGACAGGGCCAGCAATCAGCCCCAGCATTTT. It translates to CASSLDRASNQPQHF.

J is TRBJ2-3 and V is TRBV19; D is possibly TRBD2 (5 bases). V dropped 6 bases and J dropped 3 bases, with 13 bases sitting between them. The CDR3 runs to 14 residues. Per the germline V gene, CDR1 is LNHDA and CDR2 is SQIVND (reference sequence). CDR3 sequence reads: CASSSAGPTDTQYF. CDR3 in DNA: TGTGCCAGTAGCTCCGCGGGCCCAACAGATACGCAGTATTTT.

This rearrangement joins TRBV7-6 to TRBJ2-1; 11 nucleotides align to TRBD2. Germline lookup yields CDR1 SGHVS and CDR2 FNYEAQ. V dropped 2 bases and J dropped 7; count of bases not matched to a gene: 4. This CDR3 is 15 amino acids long. The CDR3 nucleotides are TGTGCCAGCAGCTTATTAGCGGGAGGGGGGAATGAGCAGTTCTTC. Protein sequence: CASSLLAGGGNEQFF.

This chain connects TRBV6-6 to TRBJ2-7; no clear D. Looked up from germline, CDR1 is MNHNY and CDR2 is SVGAGI (reference sequence). V lost 5 bases to trimming and J lost 2 bases, with 22 bases between them. The CDR3 is 17 amino acids. CDR3 DNA sequence: TGTGCCAGCAGTCCTTTCATCGTAGGCCCCAGGACCTACGAGCAGTACTTC. Its protein is CASSPFIVGPRTYEQYF.

This CDR3 is CASSLANRVPGELFF. DNA of the CDR3: TGTGCCAGCAGCTTGGCAAACAGGGTACCCGGGGAGCTGTTTTTT. This chain links TRBV7-9 with TRBJ2-2; possible D gene TRBD1, 6 bases. Germline CDR1 and CDR2: SEHNR and FQNEAQ (reference sequence). V was trimmed by 3 bases and J by 6 bases, leaving 14 bases between them. There are 15 residues in the CDR3.

The chain joins TRBV29-1 to TRBJ2-5; weak D call: TRBD1 (6 bases). Germline loops: CDR1 SQVTM, CDR2 ANQGSEA. The CDR3 length is 15 residues. Trimming removed 7 bases at V and 5 bases at J, with 23 bases between. For the CDR3, the DNA is TGCAGCGCGAGAGCCTCGGCAGGGGTTCGTGAGACCCAGTACTTC. Translated, it gives CSARASAGVRETQYF.

There are many counts of this clone. This chain uses TRBV30 with TRBJ2-7; D not certain. Germline V lookup: CDR1 GTSNPN, CDR2 SVGIG (reference sequence). V was trimmed by 3 bases and J by 5 bases, leaving 11 bases between them. This CDR3 region has 12 residues. Here the CDR3 DNA reads TGTGCCTGGAGATTGGCAGTCAACGAGCAGTACTTC. It specifies CAWRLAVNEQYF.

The rearrangement links TRBV6-6 to TRBJ1-5, with 7 bases fitting TRBD1. The CDR3 covers 16 residues. The J segment lost 0 bases and the V segment lost 5 bases, leaving 7 bases of the junction unmatched. The V gene's germline CDR1 is MNHNY and CDR2 SVGAGI (reference sequence). CDR3 sequence (DNA): TGTGCCAGCAGTATCGAGACAGGGTATAGCAATCAGCCCCAGCATTTT. Translation: CASSIETGYSNQPQHF.

The chain is built from TRBV27 and TRBJ2-7; 8 nucleotides agree with TRBD1. V lost 5 bases and J lost 6; bases outside the gene matches: 12. The CDR3 totals 15 residues. Looked up from germline, CDR1 is MNHEY and CDR2 is SMNVEV (reference sequence). The CDR3, as DNA: TGTGCCAGCAGTCCCCGCCGCCAGGGGGCGGGCGAGCAGTACTTC. As protein: CASSPRRQGAGEQYF.

The CDR3 nucleotides are TGTGCCAGCAGCCAGGGGCAGCAATACTATGGCTACACCTTC. Protein product: CASSQGQQYYGYTF. The rearrangement uses TRBV3-1 (or the pseudogene TRBV3-2) and TRBJ1-2; maybe TRBD1 (5 bases). V gave up 3 bases and J gave up 3 bases, with 11 bases separating them. CDR1 is LGHDT and CDR2 is YNNKEL in the germline V gene (reference sequence). The CDR3 is 14 amino acids.